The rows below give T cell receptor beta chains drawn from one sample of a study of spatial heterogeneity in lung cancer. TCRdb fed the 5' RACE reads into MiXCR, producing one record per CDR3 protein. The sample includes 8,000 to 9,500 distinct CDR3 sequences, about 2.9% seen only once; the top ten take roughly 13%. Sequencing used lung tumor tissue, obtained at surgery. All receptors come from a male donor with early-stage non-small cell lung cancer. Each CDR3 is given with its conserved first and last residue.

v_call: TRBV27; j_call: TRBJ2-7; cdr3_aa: CASSLGPTGIEQYF
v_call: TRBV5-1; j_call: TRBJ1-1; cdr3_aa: CASSLAGTVNTEAFF
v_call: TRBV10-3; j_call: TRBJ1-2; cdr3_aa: CAISEGSTSNYGYTF
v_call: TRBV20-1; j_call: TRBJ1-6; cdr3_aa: CSARAESSYNSPLHF
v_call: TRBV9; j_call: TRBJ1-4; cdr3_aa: CASSFTGTANEKLFF
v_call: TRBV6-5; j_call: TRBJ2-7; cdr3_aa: CASSLHPSGSYEQYF
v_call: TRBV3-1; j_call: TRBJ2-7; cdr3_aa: CASSQDSGVQYF
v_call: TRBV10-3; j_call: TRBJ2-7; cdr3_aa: CAISERGAPYEQYF
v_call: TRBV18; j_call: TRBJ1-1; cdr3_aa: CASSPLGSGRDTEAFF
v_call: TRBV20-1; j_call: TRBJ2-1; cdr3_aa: CSARGPTPLAGNYNEQFF
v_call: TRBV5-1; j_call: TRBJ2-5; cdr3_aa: CASSLGGGAQAETQYF
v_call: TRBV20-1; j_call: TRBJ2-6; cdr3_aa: CSAPGTGPLEAGANVLTF
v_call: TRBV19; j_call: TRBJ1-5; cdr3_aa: CASSQQVGNQPQHF
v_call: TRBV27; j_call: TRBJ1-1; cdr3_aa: CASSLSSGGNTEAFF
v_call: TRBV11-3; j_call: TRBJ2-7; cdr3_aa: CASSSGGYEQYF
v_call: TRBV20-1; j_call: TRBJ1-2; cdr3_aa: CSAEDIRESNYGYTF
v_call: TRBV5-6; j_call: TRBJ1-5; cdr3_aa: CASSTGTDNQPQHF
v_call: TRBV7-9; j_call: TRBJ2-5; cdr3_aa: CASSLGLGGYQETQYF
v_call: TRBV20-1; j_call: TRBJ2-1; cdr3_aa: CSAPLMFSYNEQFF
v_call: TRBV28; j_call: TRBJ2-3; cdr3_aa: CASISTSVIYSDTQYF
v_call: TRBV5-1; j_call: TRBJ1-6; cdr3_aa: CASSLIGDSNSPLHF
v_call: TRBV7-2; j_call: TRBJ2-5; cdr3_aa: CASSPLRGGAGKETQYF
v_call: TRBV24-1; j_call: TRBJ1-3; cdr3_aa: CATSDAGLSGNTIYF
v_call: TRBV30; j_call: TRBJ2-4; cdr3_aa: CAWSPKSPKNIQYF
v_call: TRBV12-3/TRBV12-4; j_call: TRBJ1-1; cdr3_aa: CASSLGGGTTEAFF
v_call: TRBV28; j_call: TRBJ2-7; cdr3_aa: CASSRPTGTGTYEQYF
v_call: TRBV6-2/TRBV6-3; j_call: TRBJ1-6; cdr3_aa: CASSYSNSPLHF
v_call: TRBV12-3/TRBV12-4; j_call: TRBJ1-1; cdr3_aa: CASSSYGTGGYTEAFF
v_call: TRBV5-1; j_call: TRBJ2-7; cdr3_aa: CASSLDSGYSLTYEQYF
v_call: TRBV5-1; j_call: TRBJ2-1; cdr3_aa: CASSRQGDLGEQFF
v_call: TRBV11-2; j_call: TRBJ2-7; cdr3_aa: CASSFSGAYEQYF
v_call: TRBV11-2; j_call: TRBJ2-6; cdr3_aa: CASRPQWGVGSGANVLTF
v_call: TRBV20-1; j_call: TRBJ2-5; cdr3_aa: CSAADRGSQETQYF
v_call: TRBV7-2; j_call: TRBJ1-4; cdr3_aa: CASSLEGMGSRLFF
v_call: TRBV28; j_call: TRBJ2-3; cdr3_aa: CASSPGTGGDTQYF
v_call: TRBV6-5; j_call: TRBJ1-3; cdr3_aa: CASVLQVHVDTIYF
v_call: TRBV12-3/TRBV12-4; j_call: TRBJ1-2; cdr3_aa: CASSFGTGGHGYTF
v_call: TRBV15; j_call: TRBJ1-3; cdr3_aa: CATSRDPLTQGTGNTIYF
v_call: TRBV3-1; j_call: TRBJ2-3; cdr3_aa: CASSRGAGSASRDTQYF
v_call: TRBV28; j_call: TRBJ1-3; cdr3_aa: CASSETVSGNTIYF
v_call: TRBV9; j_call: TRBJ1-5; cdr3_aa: CASSATGTGQPQHF
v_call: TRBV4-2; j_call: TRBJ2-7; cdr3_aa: CASSQHSYEQYF
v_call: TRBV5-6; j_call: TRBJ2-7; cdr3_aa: CASSQGRDEQYF
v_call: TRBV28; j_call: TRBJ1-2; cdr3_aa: CASSLGHSIGYTF
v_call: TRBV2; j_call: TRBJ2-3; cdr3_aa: CARQGAGGPDTQYF
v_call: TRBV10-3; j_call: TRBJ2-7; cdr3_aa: CAISESYSGGPPIEQYF
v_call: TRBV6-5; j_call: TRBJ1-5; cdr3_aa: CASKQSGTLNQPQHF
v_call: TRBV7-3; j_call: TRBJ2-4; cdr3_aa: CASSQTRRDIQYF
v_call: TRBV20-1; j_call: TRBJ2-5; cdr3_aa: CSASGLAPQETQYF
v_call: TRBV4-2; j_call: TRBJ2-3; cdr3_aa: CASSPQAGTIDTQYF
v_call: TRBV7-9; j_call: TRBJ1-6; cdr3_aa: CASSYPTVSYNSPLHF
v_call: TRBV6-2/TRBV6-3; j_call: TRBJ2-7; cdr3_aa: CASRLSGISYEQYF